One TCR beta chain is described in this entry. Its target is unknown. Method: immunoSEQ multiplex PCR; TCRdb's copy keeps in-frame clones and lacks some. Here the sample spans more than 25,000 clones, 78% being singletons. The data were taken from a study of PD-1 blockade in classical Hodgkin lymphoma. All the patients suffered relapse after autologous stem cell transplantation, and brentuximab vedotin exposure differed. Notes on the study in general: The study found complete responders had baseline diversity similar to newly diagnosed patients. Newly diagnosed patients were said to have less baseline TCR diversity than healthy donors did.

This CDR3 has 13 residues. Germline assignment: CDR1 SGHNT and CDR2 YENEEA. V dropped 0 bases and J dropped 6 bases, with 9 bases sitting between them. The clonotype comes from a human donor with classical Hodgkin lymphoma. The gene calls are TRBV11-3 and TRBJ2-7, with D hard to call. Sequencing was performed on peripheral blood mononuclear cells (PBMCs), taken before the second cycle of nivolumab. CDR3 nucleotides: TGTGCCAGCAGCTTAGATCCAATGGGCGAGCAGTACTTC. As protein: CASSLDPMGEQYF.